What follows are 27 T cell receptor beta chains derived from one specimen sequenced in a study of T cell changes during pregnancy in multiple sclerosis. Assay: immunoSEQ multiplex PCR; the TCRdb copy retains only in-frame clones and omits some. The repertoire holds some 41,000 clones, with around 92% as singletons. The sequencing here drew on CD8+ T cells from peripheral blood mononuclear cells, taken in the third trimester of pregnancy. All receptors come from a female donor with multiple sclerosis, enrolled in a pregnancy study.

This chain joins TRBV12-5 and TRBJ2-1; TRBD1 matches 7 bases. Germline V lookup: CDR1 LGHNT, CDR2 FRNRAP. Germline trimming cut 0 bases from V and 11 bases from J; bases unmatched to any gene: 4. The CDR3 has 13 residues. The CDR3 loop is CASGLVPTGKQFF. The DNA for the CDR3 is TGTGCTAGTGGTTTGGTCCCGACAGGGAAGCAGTTCTTC.

CDR3 residues: CASSFGTGYYEQYF. The CDR3 bases are TGTGCCAGCAGCTTCGGGACTGGTTACTACGAGCAGTACTTC. The rearrangement uses TRBV5-6 and TRBJ2-7, with D maybe TRBD2 (6 bases). This CDR3 has 14 residues. In germline, CDR1 is SGHDT, CDR2 YYEEEE. With 2 bases removed from V and 3 bases from J, the gap between germline ends came to 12 bases.

The CDR3 coding sequence is TGTGCCAGCAGCTTAACAGGGAGGGACACTGAAGCTTTCTTT. Its translation: CASSLTGRDTEAFF. The V gene is TRBV7-9, the J gene TRBJ1-1, with D perhaps TRBD1 (6 bases). The CDR3 totals 14 residues. Germline CDR1 is SEHNR and CDR2 is FQNEAQ (reference sequence). V was clipped by 2 bases and J by 3 bases, with 10 bases between them. Drawing the rest from reference TRBV7-9 and TRBJ1-1, the complete variable domain is DTGVSQNPRHKITKRGQNVTFRCDPISEHNRLYWYRQTLGQGPEFLTYFQNEAQLEKSRLLSDRFSAERPKGSFSTLEIQRTEQGDSAMYLCASSLTGRDTEAFFGQGTRLTVV.

This clone was observed a few times. The rearrangement joins TRBV18 to TRBJ1-1; D remains ambiguous. Trimming took 3 bases from V and 3 from J, leaving 8 bases between them. Germline lookup yields CDR1 KGHSH and CDR2 LQKENI. This CDR3 is built from 13 residues. In DNA form, the CDR3 reads TGTGCCAGCTCACCGACTGGAGACACTGAAGCTTTCTTT. This gives the protein CASSPTGDTEAFF.

The chain links TRBV7-9 to TRBJ1-5; 8 bases are shared with TRBD1. CDR1 and CDR2 (germline): SEHNR, FQNEAQ (reference sequence). The J segment lost 4 bases and the V segment lost 4 bases, leaving 3 bases of the junction unmatched. This CDR3 is 14 amino acids long. CDR3 amino acids: CASSSGQANQPQHF. The CDR3 coding sequence is TGTGCCAGCAGCTCGGGACAGGCAAATCAGCCCCAGCATTTT.

The CDR3 sequence: CASSDWRGTGEFEKLFF. The CDR3 DNA reads TGTGCCAGCAGTGACTGGCGGGGGACAGGGGAGTTTGAAAAACTGTTTTTT. The chain joins TRBV25-1 to TRBJ1-4; 10 bases are a match to TRBD1. CDR3 length equals 17 residues. Germline V gene lookup returns CDR1 MGHDK and CDR2 SYGVNS. V shed 3 bases and J 7 bases; nucleotides not matched to a gene: 11.

The chain uses TRBV7-8 and TRBJ2-1, with D possibly being TRBD2 (5 bases). Germline CDR1 SGHVS, CDR2 FQNEAQ. The CDR3 runs 13 residues. The V end was cut by 8 bases, the J end by 9 bases, with 17 bases between. Here the CDR3 reads CASGRRGVTEQFF. DNA of the CDR3: TGTGCCAGCGGACGTCGGGGAGTCACTGAGCAGTTCTTC. The full variable domain, its missing parts supplied by reference TRBV7-8 and TRBJ2-1, is GAGVSQSPRYKVAKRGQDVALRCDPISGHVSLFWYQQALGQGPEFLTYFQNEAQLDKSGLPSDRFFAERPEGSVSTLKIQRTQQEDSAVYLCASGRRGVTEQFFGPGTRLTVL.

The V and J genes are TRBV19 and TRBJ1-1; 8 bases map to TRBD1. J was trimmed by 1 base and V by 6 bases; bases with no gene match: 4. There are 14 residues in the CDR3. Germline loops: CDR1 LNHDA, CDR2 SQIVND (reference sequence). Written as DNA, the CDR3 is TGTGCCAGTAGCCTCGGACAGGGGAACACTGAAGCTTTCTTT. Its protein is CASSLGQGNTEAFF.

The chain combines TRBV7-9 with TRBJ2-2; possible D gene TRBD1, 6 bases. Germline assignment: CDR1 SEHNR and CDR2 FQNEAQ (reference sequence). The CDR3 totals 15 residues. V lost 1 base to trimming and J lost 4 bases, with 10 bases between them. CDR3 bases: TGTGCCAGCAGCTTAGGGGGGCGAGGCACCGGGGAGCTGTTTTTT. It encodes CASSLGGRGTGELFF.

This rearrangement joins TRBV9 to TRBJ2-2; perhaps TRBD2 as D (6 bases). The germline V gene encodes CDR1 SGDLS and CDR2 YYNGEE. V gave up 3 bases and J gave up 5 bases, with 17 bases separating them. The CDR3 extends over 16 amino acids. Written as DNA, the CDR3 is TGTGCCAGCAGCGATAATCGGGACGGAGGGACCGGGGAGCTGTTTTTT. Amino acid sequence: CASSDNRDGGTGELFF.

This clone was detected many times. CDR3 sequence (DNA): TGTGCCAGCAGTGAAGCGCTGAGGGACAGGGCTTATAGCAATCAGCCCCAGCATTTT. Residues: CASSEALRDRAYSNQPQHF. The chain joins TRBV2 to TRBJ1-5; 9 nucleotides align to TRBD1. Germline V gene data show CDR1 as SNHLY and CDR2 as FYNNEI. The CDR3 extends over 19 amino acids. The V segment lost 0 bases and the J segment 0 bases; nucleotides outside the gene matches: 9.

The chain couples TRBV28 to TRBJ2-1, with 7 bases that match TRBD2. V shed 2 bases, J shed 8 bases, and the junction held 9 bases outside the gene matches. Germline V CDR1 and CDR2: MDHEN, SYDVKM. The CDR3 is 15 residues long. The CDR3 is CASSLGTTSRDEQFF. The CDR3 DNA reads as TGTGCCAGCAGTTTAGGGACTACCTCACGAGATGAGCAGTTCTTC.

The chain is built from TRBV5-1 and TRBJ1-1, with D maybe TRBD1 (5 bases). Germline V gene lookup returns CDR1 SGHRS and CDR2 YFSETQ. The V gene lost 2 bases and the J gene lost 3 bases, with 11 bases spanning the gap. The CDR3 is 14 residues long. CDR3 sequence reads: CASSLGAWDTEAFF. The CDR3 DNA sequence: TGCGCCAGCAGCTTAGGGGCGTGGGACACTGAAGCTTTCTTT.

The V gene is TRBV7-2, the J gene TRBJ1-1; D unclear. V was shortened by 4 bases and J by 2 bases, with 5 bases between the two germline ends. The germline V gene has CDR1 SGHTA and CDR2 FQGNSA. This CDR3 comprises 12 residues. The chain's CDR3 is CASSWTNTEAFF. The CDR3, as DNA: TGTGCCAGCAGCTGGACTAACACTGAAGCTTTCTTT.

The CDR3 is CASSLGQGITEAFF. DNA of the CDR3: TGTGCCAGCAGCTTGGGACAGGGGATCACTGAAGCTTTCTTT. The chain links TRBV5-4 to TRBJ1-1, with 8 nucleotides matching TRBD1. This CDR3 has 14 amino acids. Germline V CDR1 and CDR2: SGHNT, YYREEE (reference sequence). The ends lost 0 bases at V and 4 bases at J; junction bases unmatched: 2. Together with reference TRBV5-4 and TRBJ1-1, the CDR3 gives the full variable domain: ETGVTQSPTHLIKTRGQQVTLRCSSQSGHNTVSWYQQALGQGPQFIFQYYREEENGRGNFPPRFSGLQFPNYSSELNVNALELDDSALYLCASSLGQGITEAFFGQGTRLTVV.

This clone appeared a single time. A read error may account for a junction end that differs from germline. For the CDR3, the DNA is TGTGCCAGCACTTTACCCCAGGGGCGACAGCCCCAGCATTTT. Encoded protein: CASTLPQGRQPQHF. The chain employs TRBV28 and TRBJ1-5, with D tentatively TRBD1 (6 bases). There are 14 residues in the CDR3. Germline CDR1 is MDHEN and CDR2 is SYDVKM.

The gene calls are TRBV11-2 and TRBJ2-1; TRBD2 might be the D (6 bases). Germline assignment: CDR1 SGHAT and CDR2 FQNNGV. The V gene lost 4 bases and the J gene lost 7 bases, with 11 bases spanning the gap. This CDR3 region has 13 residues. The CDR3 DNA follows: TGTGCCAGCAGCTCGGGAGTTCGTAATGAGCAGTTCTTC. Its protein product is CASSSGVRNEQFF.

J is TRBJ2-7 and V is TRBV4-1, with 8 bases that match TRBD2. CDR3 size: 17 residues. From germline, CDR1 is MGHRA and CDR2 YSYEKL. J was trimmed by 4 bases and V by 0 bases; bases with no gene match: 11. The DNA for the CDR3 is TGCGCCAGCAGCCAAGAGGACGGAAGCGGGAGTTGGTACGAGCAGTACTTC. Amino acid sequence: CASSQEDGSGSWYEQYF.

The chain couples TRBV6-1 to TRBJ2-7; D is undetermined. Germline V gene data show CDR1 as MNHNS and CDR2 as SASEGT. V gave up 1 base and J gave up 2 bases, with 9 bases separating them. The CDR3 has 14 residues. The chain's CDR3 is CASSEVRPAYEQYF. The CDR3 DNA sequence: TGTGCCAGCAGTGAAGTACGCCCGGCCTACGAGCAGTACTTC.

V gene TRBV4-2 combines with J gene TRBJ2-1, with D maybe TRBD2 (6 bases). The germline V and J ends were trimmed by 0 bases and 3 bases, with 12 bases remaining between them. The length of the CDR3 is 16 residues. Germline assignment: CDR1 LGHNA and CDR2 YNFKEQ. This CDR3 reads CASSQEEGGIYNEQFF. As DNA, the CDR3 is TGTGCCAGCAGCCAAGAGGAAGGCGGGATCTACAATGAGCAGTTCTTC.

The chain employs TRBV19 and TRBJ2-1; possible D gene TRBD2, 6 bases. With 5 bases removed from V and 2 bases from J, the gap between germline ends came to 19 bases. The V gene's germline CDR1 is LNHDA and CDR2 SQIVND (reference sequence). The CDR3 has 17 amino acids. CDR3 sequence: CASSVLTSSVPYNEQFF. CDR3 DNA sequence: TGTGCCAGTAGTGTCCTTACATCTAGCGTACCCTACAATGAGCAGTTCTTC.

The chain uses TRBV29-1 and TRBJ2-7; 7 bases line up with TRBD2. Germline trimming cut 2 bases from V and 4 bases from J; bases unmatched to any gene: 11. The germline V gene has CDR1 SQVTM and CDR2 ANQGSEA. CDR3 length: 15 amino acids. DNA for the CDR3: TGCAGCGTTGAAATTTTGTGGGAGGGTCGGTACGAGCAGTACTTC. Its translation is CSVEILWEGRYEQYF.

The V gene is TRBV6-4, the J gene TRBJ2-1, with D tentatively TRBD2 (6 bases). The CDR3 totals 15 residues. Germline lookup yields CDR1 MRHNA and CDR2 SNTAGT. Trimming pared 3 bases from V and 3 bases from J, leaving 12 bases between. Here the CDR3 DNA reads TGTGCCAGCAGTGAAACGGGAGTGGACTACAATGAGCAGTTCTTC. Protein product: CASSETGVDYNEQFF.

This clone was detected once. The rearrangement links TRBV13 to TRBJ2-3; 10 bases fit TRBD2. Germline loops: CDR1 PRHDT, CDR2 FYEKMQ (reference sequence). Germline trimming cut 6 bases from V and 0 bases from J; bases unmatched to any gene: 6. This CDR3 comprises 16 residues. The CDR3 coding sequence is TGTGCCAGCAGTTTTAGCGGGAGGACCAGCACAGATACGCAGTATTTT. It yields the protein CASSFSGRTSTDTQYF.

This sequence joins TRBV19 and TRBJ2-1; 9 bases align to TRBD2. The CDR3 is 15 amino acids. Germline V lookup: CDR1 LNHDA, CDR2 SQIVND (reference sequence). CDR3 residues: CAVSGSASSYNEQFF. CDR3 in DNA: TGTGCAGTTAGCGGGAGTGCTAGCTCCTACAATGAGCAGTTCTTC.

The chain recombines TRBV27 with TRBJ2-7, with D possibly being TRBD2 (5 bases). Germline CDR1 and CDR2: MNHEY and SMNVEV (reference sequence). This CDR3 is built from 11 residues. V lost 3 bases to trimming and J lost 12 bases, with 12 bases between them. CDR3 in amino acids: CASSFGGVWYF. The DNA for the CDR3 is TGTGCCAGCAGTTTTGGAGGAGTTTGGTACTTC.

V usage is TRBV6-6 and J usage is TRBJ1-2; D not certain. The V end was cut by 0 bases, the J end by 2 bases, with 7 bases between. This CDR3 has 14 amino acids. Looked up from germline, CDR1 is MNHNY and CDR2 is SVGAGI (reference sequence). The CDR3 sequence: CASSYSFANYGYTF. Written as DNA, the CDR3 is TGTGCCAGCAGTTACTCGTTCGCGAACTATGGCTACACCTTC.